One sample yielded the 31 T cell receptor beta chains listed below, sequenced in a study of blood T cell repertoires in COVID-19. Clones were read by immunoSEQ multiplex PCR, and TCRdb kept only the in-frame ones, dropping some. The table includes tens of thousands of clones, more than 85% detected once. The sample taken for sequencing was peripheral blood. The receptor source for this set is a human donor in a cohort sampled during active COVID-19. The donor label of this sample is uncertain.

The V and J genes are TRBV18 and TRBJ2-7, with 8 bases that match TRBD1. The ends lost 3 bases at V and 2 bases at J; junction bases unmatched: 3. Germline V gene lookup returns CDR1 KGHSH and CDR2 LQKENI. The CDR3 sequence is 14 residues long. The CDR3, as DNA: TGTGCCAGCTCACCTAAGACAGGGGCCTACGAGCAGTACTTC. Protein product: CASSPKTGAYEQYF.

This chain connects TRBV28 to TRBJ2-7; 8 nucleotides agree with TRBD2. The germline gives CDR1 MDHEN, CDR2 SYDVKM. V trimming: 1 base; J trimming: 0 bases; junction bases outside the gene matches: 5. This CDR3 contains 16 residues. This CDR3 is CASSLFSGTFSYEQYF. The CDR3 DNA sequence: TGTGCCAGCAGTTTATTTAGCGGGACCTTCTCCTACGAGCAGTACTTC.

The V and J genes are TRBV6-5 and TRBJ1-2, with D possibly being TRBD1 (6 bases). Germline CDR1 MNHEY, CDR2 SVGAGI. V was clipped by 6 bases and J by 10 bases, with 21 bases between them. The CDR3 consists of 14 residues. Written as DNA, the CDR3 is TGTGCCAGCAGCCTCGACATGGGGGCGGGGGCCTACACCTTC. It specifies CASSLDMGAGAYTF.

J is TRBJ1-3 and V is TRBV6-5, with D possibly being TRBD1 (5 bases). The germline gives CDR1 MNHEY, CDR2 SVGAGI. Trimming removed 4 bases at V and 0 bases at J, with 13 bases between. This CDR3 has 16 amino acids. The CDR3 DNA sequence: TGTGCCAGCAGTTGGGGGGGAGAAGGCTCTGGAAACACCATATATTTT. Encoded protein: CASSWGGEGSGNTIYF.

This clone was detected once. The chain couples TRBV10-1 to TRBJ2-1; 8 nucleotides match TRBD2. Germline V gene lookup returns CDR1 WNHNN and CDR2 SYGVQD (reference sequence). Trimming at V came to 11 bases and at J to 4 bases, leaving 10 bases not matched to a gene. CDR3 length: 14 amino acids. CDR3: CASPWVAGYNEQFF. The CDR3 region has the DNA TGCGCCTCCCCTTGGGTAGCGGGATACAATGAGCAGTTCTTC.

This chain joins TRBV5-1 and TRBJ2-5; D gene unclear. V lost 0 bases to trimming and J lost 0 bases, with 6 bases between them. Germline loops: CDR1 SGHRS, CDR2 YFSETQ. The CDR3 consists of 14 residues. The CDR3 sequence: CASSLAVYQETQYF. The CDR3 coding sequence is TGCGCCAGCAGCTTGGCGGTGTACCAAGAGACCCAGTACTTC. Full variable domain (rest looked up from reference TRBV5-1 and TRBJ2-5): KAGVTQTPRYLIKTRGQQVTLSCSPISGHRSVSWYQQTPGQGLQFLFEYFSETQRNKGNFPGRFSGRQFSNSRSEMNVSTLELGDSALYLCASSLAVYQETQYFGPGTRLLVL.

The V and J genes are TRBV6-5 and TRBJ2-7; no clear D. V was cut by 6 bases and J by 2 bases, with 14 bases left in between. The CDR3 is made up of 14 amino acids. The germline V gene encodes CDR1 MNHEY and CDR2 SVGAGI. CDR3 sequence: CASRARDLAYEQYF. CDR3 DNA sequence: TGTGCCAGCAGGGCTCGAGACCTAGCCTACGAGCAGTACTTC.

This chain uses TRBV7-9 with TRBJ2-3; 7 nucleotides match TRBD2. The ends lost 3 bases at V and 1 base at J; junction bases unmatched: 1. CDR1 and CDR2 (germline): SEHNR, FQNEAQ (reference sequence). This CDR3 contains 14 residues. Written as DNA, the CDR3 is TGTGCCAGCAGCTTGGCGGGAGGCACAGATACGCAGTATTTT. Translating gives CASSLAGGTDTQYF.

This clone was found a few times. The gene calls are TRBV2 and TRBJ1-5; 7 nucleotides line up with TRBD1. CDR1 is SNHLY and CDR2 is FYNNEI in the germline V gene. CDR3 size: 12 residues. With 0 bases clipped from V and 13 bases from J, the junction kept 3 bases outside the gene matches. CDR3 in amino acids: CASSEATTGQHF. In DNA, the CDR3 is TGTGCCAGCAGTGAAGCGACGACAGGGCAGCATTTT.

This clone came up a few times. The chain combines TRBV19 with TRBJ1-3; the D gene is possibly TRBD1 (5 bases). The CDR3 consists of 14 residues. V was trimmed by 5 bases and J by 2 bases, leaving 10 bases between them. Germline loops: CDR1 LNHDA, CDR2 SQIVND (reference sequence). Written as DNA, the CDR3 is TGTGCCAGTAGTTCCCAGGGAACTGGAAACACCATATATTTT. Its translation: CASSSQGTGNTIYF. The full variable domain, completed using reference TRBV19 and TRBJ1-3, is DGGITQSPKYLFRKEGQNVTLSCEQNLNHDAMYWYRQDPGQGLRLIYYSQIVNDFQKGDIAEGYSVSREKKESFPLTVTSAQKNPTAFYLCASSSQGTGNTIYFGEGSWLTVV.

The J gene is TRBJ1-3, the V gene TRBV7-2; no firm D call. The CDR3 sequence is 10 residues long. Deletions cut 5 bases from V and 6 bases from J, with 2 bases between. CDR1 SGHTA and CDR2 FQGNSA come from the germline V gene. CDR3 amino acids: CASSLNTIYF. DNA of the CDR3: TGTGCCAGCAGCCTAAACACCATATATTTT.

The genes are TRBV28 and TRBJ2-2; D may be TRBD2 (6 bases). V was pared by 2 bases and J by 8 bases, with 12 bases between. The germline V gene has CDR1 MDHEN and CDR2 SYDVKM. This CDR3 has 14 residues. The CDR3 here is CASSLPTGRGELFF. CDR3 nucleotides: TGTGCCAGCAGTTTACCCACTGGGAGGGGGGAGCTGTTTTTT.

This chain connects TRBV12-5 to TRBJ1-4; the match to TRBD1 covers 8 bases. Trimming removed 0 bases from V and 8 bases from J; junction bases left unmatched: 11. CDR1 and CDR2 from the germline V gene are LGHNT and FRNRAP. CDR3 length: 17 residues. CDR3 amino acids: CASGLVRGQVIVEKLFF. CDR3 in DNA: TGTGCTAGTGGTTTGGTAAGGGGACAGGTAATAGTGGAAAAACTGTTTTTT.

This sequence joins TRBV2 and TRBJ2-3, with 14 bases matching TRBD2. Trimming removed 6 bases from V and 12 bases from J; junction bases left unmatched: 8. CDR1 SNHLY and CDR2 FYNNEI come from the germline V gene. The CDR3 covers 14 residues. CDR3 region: CASSKGGLAGAQYF. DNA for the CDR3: TGTGCCAGCAGCAAAGGGGGACTAGCGGGAGCTCAGTATTTT. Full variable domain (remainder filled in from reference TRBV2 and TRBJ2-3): EPEVTQTPSHQVTQMGQEVILRCVPISNHLYFYWYRQILGQKVEFLVSFYNNEISEKSEIFDDQFSVERPDGSNFTLKIRSTKLEDSAMYFCASSKGGLAGAQYFGPGTRLTVL.

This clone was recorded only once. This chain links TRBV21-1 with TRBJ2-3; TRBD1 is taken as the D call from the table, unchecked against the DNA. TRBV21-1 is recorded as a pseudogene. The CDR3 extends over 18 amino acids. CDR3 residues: CASSNCRQGDFSTDTQYF. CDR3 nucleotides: TGTGCCAGCAGCAATTGCCGACAGGGGGATTTCAGCACAGATACGCAGTATTTT.

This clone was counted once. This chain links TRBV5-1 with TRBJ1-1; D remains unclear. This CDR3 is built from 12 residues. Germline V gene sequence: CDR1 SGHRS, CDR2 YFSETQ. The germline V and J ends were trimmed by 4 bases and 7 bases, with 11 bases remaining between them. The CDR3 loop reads CASSRGLGEAFF. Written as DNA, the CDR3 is TGCGCCAGCAGCAGAGGCTTGGGTGAAGCTTTCTTT.

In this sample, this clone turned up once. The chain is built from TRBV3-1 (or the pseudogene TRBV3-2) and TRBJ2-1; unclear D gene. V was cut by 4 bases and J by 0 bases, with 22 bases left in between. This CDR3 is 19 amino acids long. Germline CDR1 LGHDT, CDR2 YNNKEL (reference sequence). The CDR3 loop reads CASSPNALRSLSSYNEQFF. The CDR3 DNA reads TGTGCCAGCAGCCCAAACGCACTTCGTTCGCTGAGCTCCTACAATGAGCAGTTCTTC.

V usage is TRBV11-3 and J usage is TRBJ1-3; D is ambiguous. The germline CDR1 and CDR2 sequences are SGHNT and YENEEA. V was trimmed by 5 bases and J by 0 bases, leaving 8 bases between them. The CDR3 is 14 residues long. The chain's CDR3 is CASSRSGSGNTIYF. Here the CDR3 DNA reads TGTGCCAGCAGCCGTTCGGGCTCTGGAAACACCATATATTTT.

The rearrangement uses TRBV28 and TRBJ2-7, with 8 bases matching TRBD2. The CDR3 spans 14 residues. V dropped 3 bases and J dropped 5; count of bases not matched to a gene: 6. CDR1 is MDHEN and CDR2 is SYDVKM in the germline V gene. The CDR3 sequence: CASSFTGGRNEQYF. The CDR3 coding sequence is TGTGCCAGCAGTTTTACGGGAGGGAGGAACGAGCAGTACTTC.

CDR3 amino acids: CASTRTVITEAFF. The CDR3 bases are TGTGCCAGCACTAGGACAGTGATCACTGAAGCTTTCTTT. This chain connects TRBV12-3 or TRBV12-4 to TRBJ1-1; D is perhaps TRBD1 (6 bases). CDR3 length: 13 residues. The V end lost 7 bases, the J end lost 4 bases, and 13 bases lay between the germline ends.

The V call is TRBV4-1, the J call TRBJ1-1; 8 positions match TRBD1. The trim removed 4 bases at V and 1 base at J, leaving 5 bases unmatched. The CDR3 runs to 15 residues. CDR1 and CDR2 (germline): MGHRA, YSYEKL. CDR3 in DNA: TGCGCCAGCAGCCCACCCGGGACAGGGAACACTGAAGCTTTCTTT. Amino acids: CASSPPGTGNTEAFF.

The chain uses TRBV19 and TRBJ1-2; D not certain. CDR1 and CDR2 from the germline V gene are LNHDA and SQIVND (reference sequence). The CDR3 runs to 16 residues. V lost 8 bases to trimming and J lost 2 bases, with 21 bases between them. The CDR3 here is CASQSGSAEGNYGYTF. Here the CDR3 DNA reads TGTGCCAGTCAAAGCGGTTCGGCAGAGGGAAACTATGGCTACACCTTC.

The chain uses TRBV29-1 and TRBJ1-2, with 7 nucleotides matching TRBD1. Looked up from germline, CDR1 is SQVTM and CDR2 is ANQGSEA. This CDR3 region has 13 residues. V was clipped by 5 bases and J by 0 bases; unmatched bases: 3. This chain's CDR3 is CSVRTGANYGYTF. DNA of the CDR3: TGCAGCGTTAGGACAGGAGCTAACTATGGCTACACCTTC. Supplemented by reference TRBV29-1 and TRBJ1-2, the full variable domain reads SAVISQKPSRDICQRGTSLTIQCQVDSQVTMMFWYRQQPGQSLTLIATANQGSEATYESGFVIDKFPISRPNLTFSTLTVSNMSPEDSSIYLCSVRTGANYGYTFGSGTRLTVV.

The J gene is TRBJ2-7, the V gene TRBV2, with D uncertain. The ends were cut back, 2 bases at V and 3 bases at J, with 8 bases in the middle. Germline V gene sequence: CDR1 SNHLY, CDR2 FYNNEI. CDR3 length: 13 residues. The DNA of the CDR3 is TGTGCCAGCAGTGAAACGCGTGACTACGAGCAGTACTTC. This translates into CASSETRDYEQYF.

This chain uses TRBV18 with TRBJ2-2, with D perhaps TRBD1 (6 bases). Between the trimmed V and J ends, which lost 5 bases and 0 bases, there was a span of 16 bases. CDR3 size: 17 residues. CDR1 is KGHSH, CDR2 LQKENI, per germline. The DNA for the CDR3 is TGTGCCAGCTCATACCAGGGGATTACAGCGAACACCGGGGAGCTGTTTTTT. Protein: CASSYQGITANTGELFF.

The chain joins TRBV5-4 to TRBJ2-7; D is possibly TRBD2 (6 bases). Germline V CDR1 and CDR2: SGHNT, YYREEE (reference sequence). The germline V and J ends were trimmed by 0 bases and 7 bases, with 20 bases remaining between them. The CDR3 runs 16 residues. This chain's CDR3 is CASSLAGGLNAGEQYF. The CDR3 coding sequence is TGTGCCAGCAGCTTGGCCGGAGGACTAAACGCTGGGGAGCAGTACTTC.

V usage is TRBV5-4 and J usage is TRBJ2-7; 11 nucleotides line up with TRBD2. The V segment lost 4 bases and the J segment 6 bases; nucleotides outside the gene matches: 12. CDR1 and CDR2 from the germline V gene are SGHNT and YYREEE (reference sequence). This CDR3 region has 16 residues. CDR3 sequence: CASSPSSSGRQGEQYF. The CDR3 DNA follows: TGTGCCAGCAGCCCGAGCTCTAGCGGGAGGCAGGGCGAGCAGTACTTC.

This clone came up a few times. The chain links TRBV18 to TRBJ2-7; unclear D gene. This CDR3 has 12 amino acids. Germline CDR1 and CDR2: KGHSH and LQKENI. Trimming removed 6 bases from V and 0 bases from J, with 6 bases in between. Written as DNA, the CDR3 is TGTGCCAGCTCTCTCAGCTCCTACGAGCAGTACTTC. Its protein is CASSLSSYEQYF.

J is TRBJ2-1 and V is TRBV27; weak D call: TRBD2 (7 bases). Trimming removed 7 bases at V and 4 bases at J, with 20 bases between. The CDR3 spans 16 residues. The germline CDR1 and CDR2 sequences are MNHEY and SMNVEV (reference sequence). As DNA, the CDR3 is TGTGCCAGCATCAAGGGGGGGACTGGAGGGTACAATGAGCAGTTCTTC. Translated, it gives CASIKGGTGGYNEQFF.

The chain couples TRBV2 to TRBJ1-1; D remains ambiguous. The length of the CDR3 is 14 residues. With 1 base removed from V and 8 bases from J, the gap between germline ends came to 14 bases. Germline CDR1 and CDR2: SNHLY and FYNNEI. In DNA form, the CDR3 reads TGTGCCAGCAGTGAAGTAGGTGGGCGAGAGGAAGCTTTCTTT. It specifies CASSEVGGREEAFF.

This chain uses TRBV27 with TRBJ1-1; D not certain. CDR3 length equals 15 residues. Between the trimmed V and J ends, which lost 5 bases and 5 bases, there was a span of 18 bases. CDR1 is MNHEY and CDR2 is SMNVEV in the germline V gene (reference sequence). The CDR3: CASSPRYRGKTEAFF. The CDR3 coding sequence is TGTGCCAGCAGTCCCCGGTATAGAGGGAAGACTGAAGCTTTCTTT.